The next 31 T cell receptor beta chains were all read from a single sample in a study of OX40 agonist ivuxolimab in advanced cancers. The protocol was immunoSEQ multiplex PCR, while the TCRdb copy is restricted to in-frame clones and leaves out a portion. The sample carries about 77,000 clones, around 86% recorded once. The sample consisted of CD4+ or CD8+ T cells sorted from blood, taken in a trial of the OX40 agonist ivuxolimab. These receptors were taken from an adult with an advanced solid tumor such as melanoma, head and neck, liver or kidney cancer.

The chain employs TRBV5-1 and TRBJ1-1; D is unresolved. Germline V gives CDR1 SGHRS, CDR2 YFSETQ. This CDR3 is 14 amino acids long. Between the trimmed V and J ends, which lost 4 bases and 6 bases, there was a span of 16 bases. CDR3 DNA sequence: TGCGCCAGCAGCAAGGGTGGTGTAGTCGCTGAAGCTTTCTTT. Protein product: CASSKGGVVAEAFF.

V gene TRBV5-4 combines with J gene TRBJ2-3; D is possibly TRBD2 (5 bases). CDR3 length: 13 amino acids. Trimming took off 0 bases at V and 3 bases at J, with 5 bases between the two ends. The germline CDR1 and CDR2 sequences are SGHNT and YYREEE (reference sequence). Here the CDR3 reads CASSLAGTDTQYF. CDR3 coding DNA: TGTGCCAGCAGCTTGGCGGGAACAGATACGCAGTATTTT.

The table lists this clone with a few counts. The chain has TRBV18 and TRBJ1-2; 7 bases are a match to TRBD1. In germline, CDR1 is KGHSH, CDR2 LQKENI. The V segment lost 0 bases and the J segment 6 bases; nucleotides outside the gene matches: 13. The CDR3 loop spans 17 amino acids. This CDR3 is CASSPPDRTRVYHGYTF. As DNA, the CDR3 is TGTGCCAGCTCACCACCGGACAGGACTCGGGTCTATCATGGCTACACCTTC. The variable domain in full, completed from reference TRBV18 and TRBJ1-2, reads NAGVMQNPRHLVRRRGQEARLRCSPMKGHSHVYWYRQLPEEGLKFMVYLQKENIIDESGMPKERFSAEFPKEGPSILRIQQVVRGDSAAYFCASSPPDRTRVYHGYTFGSGTRLTVV.

The V gene is TRBV19, the J gene TRBJ2-5; 14 bases map to TRBD2. The CDR3 runs 17 residues. V was pared by 3 bases and J by 5 bases, with 8 bases of the junction left unmatched. Germline-derived CDR1 and CDR2 are LNHDA and SQIVND (reference sequence). CDR3 residues: CASSIPSTSGGGETQYF. The DNA for the CDR3 is TGTGCCAGTAGTATTCCCTCGACTAGCGGGGGGGGCGAGACCCAGTACTTC.

The sample holds one count of this clone. The genes are TRBV7-2 and TRBJ2-3; TRBD2 agrees at 11 bases. V dropped 5 bases and J dropped 6; count of bases not matched to a gene: 7. The CDR3 runs to 15 residues. The germline gives CDR1 SGHTA, CDR2 FQGNSA. The CDR3 sequence is CASSDSGRGLDTQYF. CDR3 bases: TGTGCCAGCAGCGATAGCGGGAGGGGATTGGATACGCAGTATTTT.

V gene TRBV18 combines with J gene TRBJ1-1, with TRBD1 as a possible D gene (5 bases). The CDR3 is 14 residues long. Trimming shortened V by 4 bases and J by 6 bases, and 15 bases separated the two germline ends. Germline CDR1 and CDR2: KGHSH and LQKENI. The chain's CDR3 is CASSLFDGGAEAFF. CDR3 coding DNA: TGTGCCAGCTCACTTTTCGATGGGGGGGCTGAAGCTTTCTTT.

This chain connects TRBV10-3 to TRBJ2-1; unclear D gene. V lost 1 base to trimming and J lost 9 bases, with 13 bases between them. The germline gives CDR1 ENHRY, CDR2 SYGVKD. The CDR3 is made up of 14 amino acids. CDR3 sequence reads: CAISEFNPRAEQFF. The CDR3 DNA sequence: TGTGCCATCAGTGAGTTTAATCCCCGGGCTGAGCAGTTCTTC.

The chain is built from TRBV28 and TRBJ2-1; D is possibly TRBD2 (7 bases). Germline CDR1 reads MDHEN; CDR2 reads SYDVKM. The CDR3 is 15 residues long. Trimming left V 6 bases short and J 6 bases short, with 18 bases between. Here the CDR3 DNA reads TGTGCCAGCAGGGACCCCCCGGGGGGCACCAATGAGCAGTTCTTC. Translated: CASRDPPGGTNEQFF. Supplemented by reference TRBV28 and TRBJ2-1, the full variable domain reads DVKVTQSSRYLVKRTGEKVFLECVQDMDHENMFWYRQDPGLGLRLIYFSYDVKMKEKGDIPEGYSVSREKKERFSLILESASTNQTSMYLCASRDPPGGTNEQFFGPGTRLTVL.

The V call is TRBV11-2, the J call TRBJ2-5; D call uncertain. V lost 3 bases and J 5 bases, leaving 7 bases between the germline ends. The CDR3 is 12 amino acids. CDR1 and CDR2 from the germline V gene are SGHAT and FQNNGV. CDR3: CASSFASETQYF. The CDR3 nucleotides read TGTGCCAGCAGCTTCGCTTCCGAGACCCAGTACTTC.

The gene calls are TRBV19 and TRBJ2-2; 9 bases are shared with TRBD1. CDR3 length: 15 residues. The trim removed 5 bases at V and 3 bases at J, leaving 4 bases unmatched. Germline V lookup: CDR1 LNHDA, CDR2 SQIVND (reference sequence). The CDR3 is CASSAGTGYTGELFF. CDR3 DNA: TGTGCCAGTAGTGCCGGGACAGGGTACACCGGGGAGCTGTTTTTT.

The chain employs TRBV4-1 and TRBJ1-1; no clear D gene. CDR1 and CDR2 (germline): MGHRA, YSYEKL. The CDR3 has 14 amino acids. V lost 2 bases and J lost 0, with 7 bases in between. CDR3 sequence reads: CASSQSSMNTEAFF. As DNA, the CDR3 is TGCGCCAGCAGCCAAAGTTCCATGAACACTGAAGCTTTCTTT.

The rearrangement joins TRBV2 to TRBJ1-1; TRBD1 matches at 7 bases. The CDR3 extends over 10 amino acids. Germline values: CDR1 SNHLY, CDR2 FYNNEI. With 8 bases clipped from V and 11 bases from J, the junction kept 5 bases outside the gene matches. CDR3 nucleotides: TGTGCCAGCTACAGGGGCGACGCTTTCTTT. This encodes CASYRGDAFF.

V is TRBV23-1 and J is TRBJ2-3; unclear D gene. TRBV23-1 qualifies as an ORF whose function is uncertain. The CDR3 length is 14 residues. V was shortened by 3 bases and J by 0 bases, with 7 bases between the two germline ends. CDR3 DNA: TGCGCCAGCAGTCACTGTCCCAGCACAGATACGCAGTATTTT. Encoded protein: CASSHCPSTDTQYF.

This sequence joins TRBV5-1 and TRBJ2-5; D is perhaps TRBD1 (5 bases). Per the germline V gene, CDR1 is SGHRS and CDR2 is YFSETQ. Trimming left V 2 bases short and J 1 base short, with 12 bases between. The CDR3 consists of 15 residues. The CDR3 sequence: CASSLGATVQETQYF. The CDR3, as DNA: TGCGCCAGCAGCTTAGGGGCCACGGTCCAAGAGACCCAGTACTTC.

This clone was observed a handful of times. The chain combines TRBV6-5 with TRBJ1-2; D uncertain. The CDR3 is made up of 13 amino acids. Germline loops: CDR1 MNHEY, CDR2 SVGAGI. Trimming cost V 2 bases and J 0 bases, with 4 bases left between them. In DNA form, the CDR3 reads TGTGCCAGCAGTTACGAGGCTAACTATGGCTACACCTTC. Residues: CASSYEANYGYTF.

V usage is TRBV9 and J usage is TRBJ2-3; D is possibly TRBD2 (5 bases). The V gene's germline CDR1 is SGDLS and CDR2 YYNGEE. The CDR3 is 15 residues long. Trimming cost V 4 bases and J 0 bases, with 12 bases left between them. The CDR3 spells CASSPGLRSTDTQYF. CDR3 nucleotides: TGTGCCAGCAGCCCAGGACTTAGAAGCACAGATACGCAGTATTTT.

The chain uses TRBV5-1 and TRBJ2-3, with D possibly matching TRBD1 (6 bases). In germline, CDR1 is SGHRS, CDR2 YFSETQ. V was shortened by 9 bases and J by 1 base, with 12 bases between the two germline ends. This CDR3 is built from 13 residues. Here the CDR3 reads CATSDSRTDTQYF. Written as DNA, the CDR3 is TGCGCCACCTCGGACAGTCGCACAGATACGCAGTATTTT.

The chain links TRBV5-1 to TRBJ2-2; TRBD1 agrees at 9 bases. CDR1 is SGHRS and CDR2 is YFSETQ in the germline V gene. The CDR3 contains 13 residues. V lost 7 bases and J lost 5; bases outside the gene matches: 3. The chain's CDR3 is CASHDRGTGELFF. CDR3 sequence (DNA): TGCGCCAGCCACGACAGGGGGACCGGGGAGCTGTTTTTT.

The V gene is TRBV11-2, the J gene TRBJ1-6; D remains unclear. In germline, CDR1 is SGHAT, CDR2 FQNNGV. V dropped 4 bases and J dropped 0 bases, with 13 bases sitting between them. The CDR3 sequence is 17 residues long. CDR3 protein: CASSSNTVSSYNSPLHF. The CDR3 DNA sequence: TGTGCCAGCAGCTCAAATACTGTCAGCTCCTATAATTCACCCCTCCACTTT.

This chain connects TRBV19 to TRBJ2-1; tentative D call: TRBD2 (6 bases). The length of the CDR3 is 15 residues. V was clipped by 2 bases and J by 7 bases, with 15 bases between them. The V gene's germline CDR1 is LNHDA and CDR2 SQIVND (reference sequence). The CDR3 here is CASSISRTRGNEQFF. CDR3 coding DNA: TGTGCCAGTAGTATATCCAGGACCCGGGGGAATGAGCAGTTCTTC.

The V gene is TRBV5-4, the J gene TRBJ1-2, with D perhaps matching TRBD1 (6 bases). The V end was cut by 3 bases, the J end by 1 base, with 19 bases between. Germline assignment: CDR1 SGHNT and CDR2 YYREEE (reference sequence). The CDR3 sequence is 17 residues long. CDR3 coding DNA: TGTGCCAGCAGCTCTCGCCAGGGGCGACTTTTTAACTATGGCTACACCTTC. Translating gives CASSSRQGRLFNYGYTF. Drawing the rest from reference TRBV5-4 and TRBJ1-2, the complete variable domain is ETGVTQSPTHLIKTRGQQVTLRCSSQSGHNTVSWYQQALGQGPQFIFQYYREEENGRGNFPPRFSGLQFPNYSSELNVNALELDDSALYLCASSSRQGRLFNYGYTFGSGTRLTVV.

The V and J genes are TRBV6-5 and TRBJ1-5; a possible D gene is TRBD1 (6 bases). Deletions cut 4 bases from V and 6 bases from J, with 13 bases between. This CDR3 comprises 14 residues. Germline values: CDR1 MNHEY, CDR2 SVGAGI. The CDR3 DNA reads TGTGCCAGCAGTTCCGGGGGCCGGGGTCAGCCCCAGCATTTT. Its translation is CASSSGGRGQPQHF.

V and J are TRBV7-6 and TRBJ2-2; possible D gene TRBD2, 6 bases. This CDR3 is 15 amino acids long. Looked up from germline, CDR1 is SGHVS and CDR2 is FNYEAQ. Deletions cut 1 base from V and 4 bases from J, with 10 bases between. The CDR3 DNA follows: TGTGCCAGCAGCTTAGAGACCGGGGGCACCGGGGAGCTGTTTTTT. It codes for CASSLETGGTGELFF.

V gene TRBV19 combines with J gene TRBJ1-1; no clear D. Per germline, CDR1 LNHDA and CDR2 SQIVND (reference sequence). Trimming removed 10 bases from V and 0 bases from J, with 9 bases in between. The CDR3 has 12 residues. CDR3: CATINLNTEAFF. CDR3 DNA: TGTGCCACGATCAACTTGAACACTGAAGCTTTCTTT.

In DNA form, the CDR3 reads TGTGCCAGCAGTTACTCAGGCACCAACGGGGAGACCCAGTACTTC. Its protein product is CASSYSGTNGETQYF. The V gene is TRBV6-6, the J gene TRBJ2-5; D uncertain. CDR3 size: 15 residues. Germline V lookup: CDR1 MNHNY, CDR2 SVGAGI (reference sequence). With 0 bases removed from V and 5 bases from J, the gap between germline ends came to 13 bases.

This chain joins TRBV19 and TRBJ2-3; maybe TRBD2 (6 bases). Trimming removed 7 bases at V and 7 bases at J, with 9 bases between. Looked up from germline, CDR1 is LNHDA and CDR2 is SQIVND (reference sequence). This CDR3 comprises 11 residues. The CDR3, as DNA: TGTGCCAGTACCGGGAGTTATACGCAGTATTTT. It yields the protein CASTGSYTQYF.

This chain uses TRBV6-1 with TRBJ1-2; D is undetermined. The V end lost 11 bases, the J end lost 1 base, and 14 bases lay between the germline ends. The CDR3 sequence is 13 residues long. Germline CDR1 and CDR2: MNHNS and SASEGT. CDR3 in DNA: TGTGCCGGGTCAATCCGAGTTAACTATGGCTACACCTTC. Translated, it gives CAGSIRVNYGYTF.

To note about this clone: This clone may be a read error of a much larger clone one base away. This sequence joins TRBV11-2 and TRBJ1-5, with D possibly TRBD1 on 5 matching bases. The CDR3 has 13 residues. Per the germline V gene, CDR1 is SGHAT and CDR2 is FQNNGV. V lost 0 bases and J lost 5, with 5 bases in between. The CDR3 region is CASSLDRDQPQHF. The DNA for the CDR3 is TGTGCCAGCAGCTTAGACAGGGATCAGCCCCAGCATTTT. Using reference TRBV11-2 and TRBJ1-5 for the parts outside the CDR3, the full variable domain is EAGVAQSPRYKIIEKRQSVAFWCNPISGHATLYWYQQILGQGPKLLIQFQNNGVVDDSQLPKDRFSAERLKGVDSTLKIQPAKLEDSAVYLCASSLDRDQPQHFGDGTRLSIL.

The chain recombines TRBV5-6 with TRBJ2-3, with 10 bases that match TRBD2. The ends lost 0 bases at V and 2 bases at J; junction bases unmatched: 6. The CDR3 spans 17 residues. The V gene's germline CDR1 is SGHDT and CDR2 YYEEEE. CDR3 protein: CASSLELAGFFTDTQYF. DNA of the CDR3: TGTGCCAGCAGCTTGGAACTAGCGGGATTCTTCACAGATACGCAGTATTTT.

The chain combines TRBV27 with TRBJ1-1, with 7 positions matching TRBD1. CDR3 length: 14 residues. CDR1 MNHEY and CDR2 SMNVEV come from the germline V gene (reference sequence). The trim removed 8 bases at V and 0 bases at J, leaving 6 bases unmatched. The CDR3 DNA is TGTGCCAGCGGTATGGGACAGATGAACACTGAAGCTTTCTTT. Amino acids: CASGMGQMNTEAFF.

The count of this clone is one. The V and J genes are TRBV7-3 and TRBJ1-4; D unclear. Between the trimmed V and J ends, which lost 5 bases and 8 bases, there was a span of 12 bases. The CDR3 loop spans 13 amino acids. CDR1 and CDR2 from the germline V gene are SGHTA and FQGTGA. The CDR3 nucleotides are TGTGCCAGCAGCCCAGGCCCCGGGGAAAAACTGTTTTTT. Its protein is CASSPGPGEKLFF.